Presented here are 14 T cell receptor beta chains from one specimen sequenced in a study of blood T cell repertoires in COVID-19. This table comes from immunoSEQ multiplex PCR, and its TCRdb copy is limited to in-frame clones, with some not included. There are fewer than 350,000 clones in the sample; 75% to 90% occur only once, and about 2.5% lies in the top ten. The sequenced sample consisted of PBMCs or T cells enriched from blood (not recorded which). The receptors shown here come from a woman between 45 and 60 years old who had recovered from COVID-19.

This clone came up once. V is TRBV4-1 and J is TRBJ1-2, with TRBD1 matching over 8 bases. CDR3 length: 14 amino acids. J was trimmed by 8 bases and V by 3 bases; bases with no gene match: 8. Germline CDR1 is MGHRA and CDR2 is YSYEKL. CDR3 region: CASSHDDRGGGYTF. The CDR3 coding sequence is TGCGCCAGCAGCCACGATGACAGGGGCGGCGGCTACACCTTC.

V usage is TRBV2 and J usage is TRBJ2-7; the D gene is possibly TRBD1 (6 bases). Germline V gene lookup returns CDR1 SNHLY and CDR2 FYNNEI. Trimming removed 9 bases from V and 2 bases from J, with 14 bases in between. This CDR3 spans 13 amino acids. The CDR3 DNA reads as TGTGCCAGGAGGCCTACAGGGACCTACGAGCAGTACTTC. Translating gives CARRPTGTYEQYF.

This clone was seen a few times. The chain joins TRBV25-1 to TRBJ1-4; maybe TRBD1 (5 bases). With 7 bases removed from V and 11 bases from J, the gap between germline ends came to 14 bases. CDR1 and CDR2 from the germline V gene are MGHDK and SYGVNS. There are 12 residues in the CDR3. CDR3 bases: TGTGCCAGCACTGCCAGGGAGGGGAAACTGTTTTTT. Its translation: CASTAREGKLFF.

The V call is TRBV6-5, the J call TRBJ1-3, with TRBD1 as a possible D gene (5 bases). Germline CDR1 MNHEY, CDR2 SVGAGI. CDR3 size: 14 residues. The ends were cut back, 5 bases at V and 4 bases at J, with 12 bases in the middle. The CDR3 region is CASSPQGNGNTIYF. The CDR3 DNA reads as TGTGCCAGCAGTCCCCAGGGAAACGGAAACACCATATATTTT.

The genes are TRBV28 and TRBJ2-7; 7 bases map to TRBD1. Germline-derived CDR1 and CDR2 are MDHEN and SYDVKM. V shed 9 bases and J 0 bases; nucleotides not matched to a gene: 5. The CDR3 runs to 13 residues. Here the CDR3 DNA reads TGTGCCAGTATGACAGGGAACTCCTACGAGCAGTACTTC. This translates into CASMTGNSYEQYF.

In nucleotides, the CDR3 is TGTGCCAGTAGCTTCCTCCCGGAAAAACTGTTTTTT. Encoded protein: CASSFLPEKLFF. The rearrangement links TRBV19 to TRBJ1-4; D unclear. Trimming removed 6 bases at V and 8 bases at J, with 10 bases between. The germline V gene has CDR1 LNHDA and CDR2 SQIVND (reference sequence). The CDR3 has 12 amino acids.

V usage is TRBV9 and J usage is TRBJ2-2, with 7 nucleotides matching TRBD1. The CDR3 loop spans 14 amino acids. The V gene's germline CDR1 is SGDLS and CDR2 YYNGEE. With 2 bases clipped from V and 7 bases from J, the junction kept 5 bases outside the gene matches. CDR3 residues: CASSVRQGDGELFF. CDR3 coding DNA: TGTGCCAGCAGCGTCAGACAGGGCGACGGGGAGCTGTTTTTT. The full variable domain, completed using reference TRBV9 and TRBJ2-2, is DSGVTQTPKHLITATGQRVTLRCSPRSGDLSVYWYQQSLDQGLQFLIQYYNGEERAKGNILERFSAQQFPDLHSELNLSSLELGDSALYFCASSVRQGDGELFFGEGSRLTVL.

The chain recombines TRBV5-6 with TRBJ2-1, with TRBD2 matching 8 bases. This CDR3 comprises 15 residues. Trimming at V came to 3 bases and at J to 8 bases, leaving 10 bases not matched to a gene. Germline V CDR1 and CDR2: SGHDT, YYEEEE. CDR3 bases: TGTGCCAGCAGCTCGCCGGGTAGCGGGAATCATGAGCAGTTCTTC. Protein product: CASSSPGSGNHEQFF.

This clone was detected a few times. This chain joins TRBV2 and TRBJ1-2; TRBD1 is a possible D gene (5 bases). Germline CDR1 SNHLY, CDR2 FYNNEI. V shed 4 bases and J shed 3 bases, with 21 bases lying between them. The CDR3 consists of 17 residues. DNA for the CDR3: TGTGCCAGCAGTGGGTGGGGGGACTATGCTTCGGACTATGGCTACACCTTC. This codes for CASSGWGDYASDYGYTF.

The J gene is TRBJ1-6, the V gene TRBV12-3 or TRBV12-4; D is perhaps TRBD1 (6 bases). The CDR3 loop spans 13 amino acids. V was clipped by 4 bases and J by 9 bases, with 10 bases between them. The CDR3 DNA follows: TGTGCCAGCAGTTCAGGGGTCCCTTCACCCCTCCACTTT. Amino acid sequence: CASSSGVPSPLHF.

The rearrangement links TRBV5-8 to TRBJ1-1; D not resolved. V dropped 4 bases and J dropped 1 base, with 14 bases sitting between them. This CDR3 comprises 15 residues. Germline CDR1 and CDR2: SGHTS and YDEGEE. The CDR3 loop reads CASSRRVARNTEAFF. CDR3 nucleotides: TGTGCCAGCAGCCGTCGGGTCGCCCGGAACACTGAAGCTTTCTTT.

The CDR3 loop is CASSTHGLFSGRQSDEQFF. In nucleotides, the CDR3 is TGTGCCAGCAGTACCCACGGGCTGTTTAGCGGGAGGCAGTCGGATGAGCAGTTCTTC. V is TRBV6-2 or TRBV6-3 and J is TRBJ2-1; 10 bases fit TRBD2. V shed 5 bases and J 8 bases; nucleotides not matched to a gene: 21. Germline loops: CDR1 MNHEY, CDR2 SVGEGT. CDR3 length equals 19 residues.

The gene calls are TRBV28 and TRBJ1-5; D might be TRBD1 (6 bases). Germline assignment: CDR1 MDHEN and CDR2 SYDVKM. The CDR3 has 12 amino acids. Trimming left V 8 bases short and J 6 bases short, with 11 bases between. DNA for the CDR3: TGTGCCAGCCACAGGGCCCTTCAGCCCCAGCATTTT. Protein product: CASHRALQPQHF.

The V and J genes are TRBV10-1 and TRBJ2-1; 9 bases fit TRBD2. Germline CDR1 reads WNHNN; CDR2 reads SYGVQD (reference sequence). The J segment lost 5 bases and the V segment lost 6 bases, leaving 5 bases of the junction unmatched. CDR3 length: 14 residues. This CDR3 is CASSPSGANNEQFF. In DNA form, the CDR3 reads TGCGCCAGCAGCCCTAGCGGGGCTAACAATGAGCAGTTCTTC.